Following are 9 T cell receptor beta chains from one sample sequenced in a study of cytomegalovirus exposure and HLA in healthy donors. PCR employed 60 Vbeta and 13 Jbeta primers. Only in-frame clones appear in the TCRdb table, and some are missing; sequencing was by immunoSEQ multiplex PCR. This table has about 160,000 clones, about 85% appearing once. Material: PBMCs. These TCRs come from a man aged 18 to 29 in good health and CMV-seropositive.

The genes are TRBV7-9 and TRBJ2-5; a possible D gene is TRBD2 (6 bases). Germline-derived CDR1 and CDR2 are SEHNR and FQNEAQ (reference sequence). V gave up 4 bases and J gave up 2 bases, with 26 bases separating them. The length of the CDR3 is 19 residues. Here the CDR3 DNA reads TGTGCCAGCAGCTCGGTTAGAGTGGCGGGGCCTGTGCCACAAGAGACCCAGTACTTC. Its translation is CASSSVRVAGPVPQETQYF.

CDR3 loop: CASSLGATNEKLFF. Here the CDR3 DNA reads TGTGCCAGCAGCTTGGGCGCAACTAATGAAAAACTGTTTTTT. V is TRBV7-6 and J is TRBJ1-4, with D unresolved. This CDR3 contains 14 residues. V shed 3 bases and J shed 0 bases, with 5 bases lying between them. Looked up from germline, CDR1 is SGHVS and CDR2 is FNYEAQ.

The chain carries TRBV6-1 and TRBJ1-1, with 7 nucleotides matching TRBD1. The trim removed 8 bases at V and 3 bases at J, leaving 12 bases unmatched. Germline V CDR1 and CDR2: MNHNS, SASEGT. The CDR3 contains 15 residues. The CDR3 is CASLSYTGVYTEAFF. As DNA, the CDR3 is TGTGCCAGCCTTTCATACACAGGGGTTTACACTGAAGCTTTCTTT.

The rearrangement links TRBV11-2 to TRBJ1-5; 9 nucleotides agree with TRBD1. This CDR3 is 16 amino acids long. With 5 bases clipped from V and 5 bases from J, the junction kept 10 bases outside the gene matches. Germline loops: CDR1 SGHAT, CDR2 FQNNGV. In DNA, the CDR3 is TGTGCCAGCAGCCCGGGACAGGGAGTCAAGGATCAGCCCCAGCATTTT. This translates into CASSPGQGVKDQPQHF.

This clone came up once. The chain couples TRBV6-6 to TRBJ1-2, with D possibly matching TRBD1 (6 bases). The ends were cut back, 5 bases at V and 2 bases at J, with 15 bases in the middle. The CDR3 consists of 15 residues. Germline assignment: CDR1 MNHNY and CDR2 SVGAGI (reference sequence). In nucleotides, the CDR3 is TGTGCCAGCAGTCCAAGCGACAGGACGAACTATGGCTACACCTTC. It is translated as CASSPSDRTNYGYTF.

The chain has TRBV7-6 and TRBJ2-5; TRBD1 agrees at 7 bases. Germline CDR1 is SGHVS and CDR2 is FNYEAQ. The V and J ends lost 5 bases and 2 bases, in that order; junction bases with no gene match: 8. The CDR3 contains 15 residues. CDR3 sequence (DNA): TGTGCCAGCAGCCTCGTAGGGGGCTCACAAGAGACCCAGTACTTC. This encodes CASSLVGGSQETQYF. The variable domain in full, with the rest retrieved from reference TRBV7-6 and TRBJ2-5, is GAGVSQSPRYKVTKRGQDVALRCDPISGHVSLYWYRQALGQGPEFLTYFNYEAQQDKSGLPNDRFSAERPEGSISTLTIQRTEQRDSAMYRCASSLVGGSQETQYFGPGTRLLVL.

The V gene is TRBV2, the J gene TRBJ1-6; no firm D call. This CDR3 region has 15 residues. Germline CDR1 and CDR2: SNHLY and FYNNEI. V was shortened by 7 bases and J by 8 bases, with 18 bases between the two germline ends. In nucleotides, the CDR3 is TGTGCCAGCACTGCGGAGCCCCTGAGCTATTCACCCCTCCACTTT. Translated, it gives CASTAEPLSYSPLHF.

This clone was counted a few times. This chain uses TRBV4-3 with TRBJ1-2; the D is unclear. CDR3 length: 16 amino acids. The V gene lost 4 bases and the J gene lost 1 base, with 16 bases spanning the gap. Germline assignment: CDR1 LGHNA and CDR2 YSLEER. The CDR3 sequence is CASSPGYSGVNYGYTF. The CDR3 nucleotides are TGCGCCAGCAGCCCGGGGTATAGCGGGGTTAACTATGGCTACACCTTC.

The J gene is TRBJ2-3, the V gene TRBV10-3; D possibly corresponds to TRBD1 (6 bases). The V end lost 9 bases, the J end lost 6 bases, and 10 bases lay between the germline ends. Germline V gene sequence: CDR1 ENHRY, CDR2 SYGVKD. The CDR3 contains 11 residues. The CDR3 sequence is CAMGAGDTQYF. The CDR3 DNA is TGTGCCATGGGGGCAGGGGATACGCAGTATTTT.